A selection of T cell receptor beta chains follows, all from one sample in a study of TIL therapy for anti-PD-1-resistant metastatic lung cancer. Sequencing was performed with immunoSEQ multiplex PCR; in TCRdb, only in-frame clones are kept and a portion is missing. This table has about 26,000 clones, roughly 69% appearing once. Sequencing was performed on tumor tissue, taken at baseline. All receptors come from a woman aged 25 to 80 with non-small cell lung cancer. Both conserved end residues are trimmed from each CDR3.

j_gene,v_gene,len,CDR3aa
TRBJ2-7,TRBV5-1,12,ASRIWGQGYEQY
TRBJ1-5,TRBV6-4,18,ASSDPLSRDRGEGNQPQH
TRBJ2-3,TRBV19,13,ASSIGRLTADTQY
TRBJ2-7,TRBV2,10,ASSGGIYEQY
TRBJ2-2,TRBV5-1,13,ASSYSGTGTGELF
TRBJ1-1,TRBV19,11,ASSIVGRTEAF
TRBJ2-3,TRBV7-6,11,ASSLDRADTQY
TRBJ1-5,TRBV4-1,11,ASSQESNQPQH
TRBJ1-4,TRBV2,15,ASSAGGQTRLNEKLF
TRBJ2-2,TRBV2,13,ASSDRALNTGELF
TRBJ1-5,TRBV12-2,19,ASRSSPHGQSPPYSNQPQH
TRBJ2-7,TRBV6-6,12,ASSTGTGRYEQY
TRBJ1-5,TRBV6-6,11,ASCLGTRQPQH
TRBJ1-5,TRBV5-1,13,ASSPDGQKNQPQH
TRBJ1-1,TRBV6-1,15,ASSEENTKNLNTEAF
TRBJ2-2,TRBV19,13,ASRRDRVSSGELF
TRBJ2-7,TRBV19,12,ASSIAGRTYEQY
TRBJ1-3,TRBV6-5,12,ASTPGYSGNTIY
TRBJ2-5,TRBV19,14,ASSIPGGDSQETQY
TRBJ2-7,TRBV11-3,12,ASSPGTTDAEQY
TRBJ2-1,TRBV13,14,ASSSLTSGREGEQF
TRBJ1-2,TRBV5-4,11,ASSLRGEGGYT
TRBJ1-1,TRBV29-1,10,SVAQLNTEAF